The 26 T cell receptor beta chains given below trace back to one sample, sequenced in a study of blood T cell repertoires in COVID-19 (TCRdb year 2020). Library method: the immunoSEQ multiplex PCR assay. The table was pulled from immuneACCESS by TCRdb, which kept in-frame rearrangements only. Such tables lose some clones; where checked, under half of the loss comes from unresolved V genes, and the rest has no known cause. The sample data list roughly 300,000 clones, and 70% to 90% of these were observed just once. The biggest ten clones account for approximately 4.6% of the sample. Sequences were obtained from PBMCs or T cells enriched from blood (not recorded which). All receptors derive from a woman in her 40s with acute COVID-19.

This sequence joins TRBV3-1 (or the pseudogene TRBV3-2) and TRBJ2-5; D possibly corresponds to TRBD1 (5 bases). The CDR3 contains 15 residues. Deletions cut 4 bases from V and 2 bases from J, with 14 bases between. CDR1 and CDR2 (germline): LGHDT, YNNKEL (reference sequence). CDR3 loop: CASSRSTAKQETQYF. The DNA for the CDR3 is TGTGCCAGCAGCCGATCGACAGCGAAACAAGAGACCCAGTACTTC.

This clone was seen more than once but under ten times. The J gene is TRBJ1-3, the V gene TRBV5-1; D is uncertain. This CDR3 contains 15 residues. Germline values: CDR1 SGHRS, CDR2 YFSETQ. V was pared by 0 bases and J by 0 bases, with 7 bases between. The CDR3 DNA follows: TGCGCCAGCAGCTTGGCCAGCGCCTCTGGAAACACCATATATTTT. Its translation is CASSLASASGNTIYF.

CDR3 nucleotides: TGTGCCAGCAGATATAAGGACAGGGGGAAGGGGCAGTACTTC. Its protein is CASRYKDRGKGQYF. The rearrangement links TRBV7-6 to TRBJ2-7; 10 nucleotides agree with TRBD1. CDR1 and CDR2 from the germline V gene are SGHVS and FNYEAQ. The CDR3 covers 14 residues. With V trimmed by 6 bases and J by 9 bases, 11 bases remained unmatched.

The chain recombines TRBV28 with TRBJ2-7, with D uncertain. CDR3 length: 11 residues. The V gene lost 0 bases and the J gene lost 6 bases, with 3 bases spanning the gap. Germline CDR1 reads MDHEN; CDR2 reads SYDVKM. CDR3 coding DNA: TGTGCCAGCAGTTTATGGGCCGAGCAGTACTTC. Translation gives CASSLWAEQYF.

The chain has TRBV13 and TRBJ2-1; 11 positions match TRBD2. Germline lookup yields CDR1 PRHDT and CDR2 FYEKMQ (reference sequence). The trim removed 6 bases at V and 4 bases at J, leaving 5 bases unmatched. This CDR3 contains 15 residues. DNA of the CDR3: TGTGCCAGCAGTTCCGGGACTAGCGGTTACAATGAGCAGTTCTTC. Its protein is CASSSGTSGYNEQFF.

V usage is TRBV7-3 and J usage is TRBJ2-6; 8 bases agree with TRBD2. The V segment lost 2 bases and the J segment 0 bases; nucleotides outside the gene matches: 6. This CDR3 contains 18 residues. Germline V lookup: CDR1 SGHTA, CDR2 FQGTGA. For the CDR3, the DNA is TGTGCCAGCAGCTTAGCGGGGGGCCCTTACTCTGGGGCCAACGTCCTGACTTTC. The encoded protein is CASSLAGGPYSGANVLTF.

The genes are TRBV18 and TRBJ2-1, with 13 bases matching TRBD2. The V gene end was trimmed by 0 bases and the J gene end by 10 bases; junction bases not matched to a gene: 12. This CDR3 region has 18 residues. Germline assignment: CDR1 KGHSH and CDR2 LQKENI. Here the CDR3 reads CASSPPRTSGRGGGEQFF. The CDR3, as DNA: TGTGCCAGCTCACCACCACGGACTAGCGGGAGAGGGGGCGGGGAGCAGTTCTTC.

CDR3 in amino acids: CASSPLTGTNQETQYF. DNA of the CDR3: TGCGCCAGCAGCCCTTTGACAGGAACCAACCAAGAGACCCAGTACTTC. V usage is TRBV5-1 and J usage is TRBJ2-5, with D tentatively TRBD1 (6 bases). Germline assignment: CDR1 SGHRS and CDR2 YFSETQ. This CDR3 spans 16 amino acids. V lost 4 bases, J lost 0 bases, and 16 bases lay in between.

V usage is TRBV7-9 and J usage is TRBJ1-5; D remains ambiguous. In germline, CDR1 is SEHNR, CDR2 FQNEAQ (reference sequence). This CDR3 has 15 amino acids. Trimming pared 5 bases from V and 0 bases from J, leaving 11 bases between. The CDR3 bases are TGTGCCAGCAGCCCCCCCGGAGATAGCAATCAGCCCCAGCATTTT. Translated, it gives CASSPPGDSNQPQHF.

The rearrangement links TRBV4-1 to TRBJ1-4, with TRBD1 as a possible D gene (5 bases). CDR3 length: 16 residues. Germline CDR1 and CDR2: MGHRA and YSYEKL. Trimming removed 2 bases at V and 5 bases at J, with 15 bases between. The CDR3 DNA follows: TGCGCCAGCAGCCAATCCTTCTCCAGGGAAAATGAAAAACTGTTTTTT. The encoded protein is CASSQSFSRENEKLFF.

This clone was seen only once. V usage is TRBV21-1 and J usage is TRBJ1-2; the tabulated D call, TRBD1, remains unverified against the DNA. TRBV21-1 is shown as a pseudogene. The CDR3 has 13 residues. The CDR3 loop is CASSAAAGDGYTF. CDR3 DNA: TGTGCCAGCAGTGCAGCGGCAGGGGATGGCTACACCTTC.

This clone has just one count. J is TRBJ1-4 and V is TRBV5-1; D not certain. Germline values: CDR1 SGHRS, CDR2 YFSETQ. The CDR3 has 12 amino acids. V was pared by 0 bases and J by 7 bases, with 4 bases between. DNA for the CDR3: TGCGCCAGCAGCTTGGGTAGTGAAAAACTGTTTTTT. The encoded protein is CASSLGSEKLFF.

The chain employs TRBV5-1 and TRBJ2-5; D is possibly TRBD2 (6 bases). Trimming cost V 0 bases and J 6 bases, with 12 bases left between them. This CDR3 contains 14 residues. Germline lookup yields CDR1 SGHRS and CDR2 YFSETQ. The CDR3 nucleotides are TGCGCCAGCAGCTTGGCCGCAGGGAGGCAGACCCAGTACTTC. Protein sequence: CASSLAAGRQTQYF. Together with reference TRBV5-1 and TRBJ2-5, the CDR3 gives the full variable domain: KAGVTQTPRYLIKTRGQQVTLSCSPISGHRSVSWYQQTPGQGLQFLFEYFSETQRNKGNFPGRFSGRQFSNSRSEMNVSTLELGDSALYLCASSLAAGRQTQYFGPGTRLLVL.

This clone was counted a single time. The chain links TRBV5-8 to TRBJ2-6, with no clear D. The CDR3 has 16 residues. Germline assignment: CDR1 SGHTS and CDR2 YDEGEE. Trimming pared 7 bases from V and 0 bases from J, leaving 14 bases between. DNA of the CDR3: TGTGCCAGCCCCCCGTTCAGGTCCTCTGGGGCCAACGTCCTGACTTTC. It is translated as CASPPFRSSGANVLTF.

The chain carries TRBV15 and TRBJ2-1; 10 bases agree with TRBD2. The junction had 8 bases not matched to a gene; V was cut back by 7 bases and J by 5 bases. There are 15 residues in the CDR3. Per germline, CDR1 LNHNV and CDR2 YYDKDF (reference sequence). CDR3 in amino acids: CATNDGLAAHNEQFF. DNA for the CDR3: TGTGCCACCAACGACGGACTAGCGGCCCACAATGAGCAGTTCTTC. The full variable domain, completed using reference TRBV15 and TRBJ2-1, is DAMVIQNPRYQVTQFGKPVTLSCSQTLNHNVMYWYQQKSSQAPKLLFHYYDKDFNNEADTPDNFQSRRPNTSFCFLDIRSPGLGDTAMYLCATNDGLAAHNEQFFGPGTRLTVL.

The CDR3 bases are TGCGCCAGCAGCGAGGCCCCCTTAAGTCGTCAGTACTTC. This encodes CASSEAPLSRQYF. V is TRBV5-1 and J is TRBJ2-7, with D unresolved. Deletions cut 4 bases from V and 10 bases from J, with 18 bases between. This CDR3 has 13 amino acids. Looked up from germline, CDR1 is SGHRS and CDR2 is YFSETQ.

V usage is TRBV5-1 and J usage is TRBJ1-4; 9 nucleotides match TRBD1. This CDR3 has 16 residues. The J segment lost 8 bases and the V segment lost 0 bases, leaving 8 bases of the junction unmatched. Germline V gene sequence: CDR1 SGHRS, CDR2 YFSETQ. The CDR3: CASSLGSGQGREKLFF. In DNA form, the CDR3 reads TGCGCCAGCAGCTTGGGGTCGGGACAGGGACGGGAAAAACTGTTTTTT. Full variable domain (missing parts from reference TRBV5-1 and TRBJ1-4): KAGVTQTPRYLIKTRGQQVTLSCSPISGHRSVSWYQQTPGQGLQFLFEYFSETQRNKGNFPGRFSGRQFSNSRSEMNVSTLELGDSALYLCASSLGSGQGREKLFFGSGTQLSVL.

V and J are TRBV4-2 and TRBJ2-7; D is uncertain. The CDR3 spans 13 residues. Germline V gene lookup returns CDR1 LGHNA and CDR2 YNFKEQ. Trimming took 4 bases from V and 6 from J, leaving 13 bases between them. This chain's CDR3 is CASSPGTGPEQYF. The CDR3 nucleotides read TGTGCCAGCAGCCCAGGCACCGGTCCCGAGCAGTACTTC.

The chain links TRBV19 to TRBJ1-6; unclear D gene. The V gene's germline CDR1 is LNHDA and CDR2 SQIVND (reference sequence). The CDR3 sequence is 15 residues long. Between the trimmed V and J ends, which lost 4 bases and 8 bases, there was a span of 15 bases. DNA for the CDR3: TGTGCCAGTAGTAACCTTGACCCCAGGTATTCACCCCTCCACTTT. Its protein is CASSNLDPRYSPLHF.

The V gene is TRBV24-1, the J gene TRBJ1-1; D possibly corresponds to TRBD1 (5 bases). Germline loops: CDR1 KGHDR, CDR2 SFDVKD. V lost 4 bases and J 1 base, leaving 9 bases between the germline ends. This CDR3 is built from 14 residues. The CDR3 here is CATSEGQGNTEAFF. The CDR3 bases are TGTGCCACCAGTGAAGGGCAGGGGAACACTGAAGCTTTCTTT.

The rearrangement joins TRBV13 to TRBJ1-2; tentative D call: TRBD1 (6 bases). Deletions cut 4 bases from V and 4 bases from J, with 10 bases between. Germline CDR1 is PRHDT and CDR2 is FYEKMQ (reference sequence). The CDR3 is 13 amino acids. The CDR3, as DNA: TGTGCCAGCAGCTCCGGACAGCGCTATGGCTACACCTTC. As protein: CASSSGQRYGYTF.

V gene TRBV27 combines with J gene TRBJ2-3, with unresolved D. Deletions cut 2 bases from V and 6 bases from J, with 12 bases between. Germline V lookup: CDR1 MNHEY, CDR2 SMNVEV (reference sequence). The CDR3 consists of 14 residues. DNA for the CDR3: TGTGCCAGCAGTTTAGGGTCCCAGGTCGATACGCAGTATTTT. Encoded protein: CASSLGSQVDTQYF.

CDR3 protein: CASNPTDRGFTEAFF. The DNA of the CDR3 is TGTGCCAGTAACCCAACGGACAGGGGATTCACTGAAGCTTTCTTT. This chain connects TRBV19 to TRBJ1-1; TRBD1 matches at 9 bases. The CDR3 is 15 residues long. Unmatched junction bases numbered 10, after V lost 7 bases and J lost 4 bases. Germline CDR1 is LNHDA and CDR2 is SQIVND (reference sequence).

The V call is TRBV6-6, the J call TRBJ2-6, with 8 nucleotides matching TRBD1. Trimming removed 7 bases from V and 2 bases from J; junction bases left unmatched: 10. The V gene's germline CDR1 is MNHNY and CDR2 SVGAGI (reference sequence). The CDR3 covers 17 residues. DNA for the CDR3: TGTGCCAGCACTCGAGACAGGGGCGCCCCTGGGGCCAACGTCCTGACTTTC. Translated, it gives CASTRDRGAPGANVLTF.

This chain joins TRBV5-5 and TRBJ2-7; D unresolved. Germline V gives CDR1 SGHKS, CDR2 YYEKEE (reference sequence). The CDR3 has 13 amino acids. Deletions cut 2 bases from V and 2 bases from J, with 8 bases between. The CDR3 DNA sequence: TGTGCCAGCAGCTTAAGCGAGCCCTACGAGCAGTACTTC. Amino acids: CASSLSEPYEQYF.

The chain recombines TRBV3-1 (or the pseudogene TRBV3-2) with TRBJ1-1, with D perhaps TRBD1 (6 bases). The germline gives CDR1 LGHDT, CDR2 YNNKEL (reference sequence). V lost 6 bases to trimming and J lost 3 bases, with 14 bases between them. The CDR3 is 14 residues long. DNA of the CDR3: TGTGCCAGCAGAGCGAGGGGGGGCTACACTGAAGCTTTCTTT. Its protein is CASRARGGYTEAFF.